This TCR beta chain was retrieved from a study of T cells in tuberculosis. Here immunoSEQ multiplex PCR was the method, and the copy in TCRdb shows in-frame clones only, minus some. Seen here are roughly 19,000 clones, around 91% observed once, and the top ten hold roughly 15%. V lost 4 bases and J lost 2, with 10 bases in between. CDR3 length equals 14 residues. Germline lookup yields CDR1 SNHLY and CDR2 FYNNEI. Adolescents were screened for latent TB by skin test and IGRA. The sequence came from a donor aged 10-29 years with latent tuberculosis or without tuberculosis infection. The rearrangement uses TRBV2 and TRBJ2-3; D perhaps matches TRBD2 (6 bases). What was sequenced was PBMCs. The CDR3 protein is CASSGGLSTDTQYF. The CDR3 DNA reads TGTGCCAGCAGTGGGGGACTTTCCACAGATACGCAGTATTTT.